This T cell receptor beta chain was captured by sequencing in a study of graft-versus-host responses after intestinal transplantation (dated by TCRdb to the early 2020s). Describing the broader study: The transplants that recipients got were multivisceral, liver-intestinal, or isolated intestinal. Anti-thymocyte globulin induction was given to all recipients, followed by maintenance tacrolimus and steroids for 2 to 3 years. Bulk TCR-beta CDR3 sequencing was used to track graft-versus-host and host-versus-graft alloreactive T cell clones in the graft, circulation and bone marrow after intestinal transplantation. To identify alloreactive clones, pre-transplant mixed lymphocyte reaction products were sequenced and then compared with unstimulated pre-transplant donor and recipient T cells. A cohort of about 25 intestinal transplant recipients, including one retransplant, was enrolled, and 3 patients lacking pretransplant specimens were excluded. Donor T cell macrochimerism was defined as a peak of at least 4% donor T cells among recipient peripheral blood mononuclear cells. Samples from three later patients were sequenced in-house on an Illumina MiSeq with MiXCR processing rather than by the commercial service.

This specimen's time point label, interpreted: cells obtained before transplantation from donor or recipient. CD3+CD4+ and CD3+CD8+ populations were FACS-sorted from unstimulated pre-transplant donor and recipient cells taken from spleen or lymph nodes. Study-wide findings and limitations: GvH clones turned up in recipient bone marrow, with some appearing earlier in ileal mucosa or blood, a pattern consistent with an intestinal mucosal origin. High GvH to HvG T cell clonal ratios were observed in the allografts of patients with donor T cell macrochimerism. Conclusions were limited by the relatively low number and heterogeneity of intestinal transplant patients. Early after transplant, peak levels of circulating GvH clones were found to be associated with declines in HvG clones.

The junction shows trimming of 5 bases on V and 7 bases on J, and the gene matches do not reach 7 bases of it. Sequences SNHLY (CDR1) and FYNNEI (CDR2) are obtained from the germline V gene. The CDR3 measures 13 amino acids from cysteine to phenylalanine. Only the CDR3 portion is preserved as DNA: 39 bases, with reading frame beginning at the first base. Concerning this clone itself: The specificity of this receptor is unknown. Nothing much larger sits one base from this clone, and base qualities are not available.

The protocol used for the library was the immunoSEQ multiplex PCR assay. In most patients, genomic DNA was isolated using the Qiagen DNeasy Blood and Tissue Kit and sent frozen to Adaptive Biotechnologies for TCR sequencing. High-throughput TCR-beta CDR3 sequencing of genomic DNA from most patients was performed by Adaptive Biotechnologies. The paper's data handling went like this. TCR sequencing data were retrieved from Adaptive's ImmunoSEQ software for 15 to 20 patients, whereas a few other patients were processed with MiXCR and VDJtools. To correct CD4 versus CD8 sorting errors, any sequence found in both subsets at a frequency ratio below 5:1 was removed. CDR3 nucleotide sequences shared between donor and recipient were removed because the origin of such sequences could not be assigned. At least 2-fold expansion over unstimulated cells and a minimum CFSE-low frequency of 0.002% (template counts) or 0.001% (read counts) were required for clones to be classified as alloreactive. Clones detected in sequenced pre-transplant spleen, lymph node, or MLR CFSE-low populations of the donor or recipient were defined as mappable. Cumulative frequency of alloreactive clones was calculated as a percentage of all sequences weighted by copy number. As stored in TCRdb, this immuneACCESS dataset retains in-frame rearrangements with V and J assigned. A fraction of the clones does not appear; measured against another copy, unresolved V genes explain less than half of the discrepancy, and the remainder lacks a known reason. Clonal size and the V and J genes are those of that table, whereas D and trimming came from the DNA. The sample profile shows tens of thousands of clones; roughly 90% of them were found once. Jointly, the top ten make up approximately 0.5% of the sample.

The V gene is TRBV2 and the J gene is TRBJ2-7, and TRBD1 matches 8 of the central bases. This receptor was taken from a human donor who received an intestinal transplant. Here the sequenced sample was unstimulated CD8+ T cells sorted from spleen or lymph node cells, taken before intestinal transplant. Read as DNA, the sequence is TGTGCCAGCAGTCTAACAGGGGGTAGGGAGCAGTACTTC. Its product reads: CASSLTGGREQYF.